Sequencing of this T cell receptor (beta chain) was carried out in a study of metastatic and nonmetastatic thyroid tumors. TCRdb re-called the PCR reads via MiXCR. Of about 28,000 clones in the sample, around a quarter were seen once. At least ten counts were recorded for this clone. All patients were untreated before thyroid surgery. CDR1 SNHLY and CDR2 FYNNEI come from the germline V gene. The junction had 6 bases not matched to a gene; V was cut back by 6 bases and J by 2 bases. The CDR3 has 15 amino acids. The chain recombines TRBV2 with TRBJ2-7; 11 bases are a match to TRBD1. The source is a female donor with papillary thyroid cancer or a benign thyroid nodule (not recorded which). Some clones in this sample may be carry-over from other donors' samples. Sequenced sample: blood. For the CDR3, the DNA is TGTGCCAGCAGCGAACCGGGACAGGGGGCCTACGAGCAGTACTTC. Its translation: CASSEPGQGAYEQYF.